Each of the 28 T cell receptor beta chains below was sequenced from the same sample in a study of shared clonotypes between healthy human individuals. TCRdb's copy holds only in-frame clones and misses some; the assay was immunoSEQ multiplex PCR. The repertoire holds 2.5 million or so clones, approximately 92% seen once, with under 0.15% in the top ten. Sequencing was done on a sample of naive CD4+ T cells sorted from blood. Subset: CD45RA+ positively selected. These receptors came from a man younger than 35 in good health.

This chain joins TRBV11-2 and TRBJ1-2; 7 bases line up with TRBD1. This CDR3 has 15 amino acids. Losses at the gene ends were 1 base for V and 2 bases for J; bases not matched to a gene: 4. Germline CDR1 SGHAT, CDR2 FQNNGV. The CDR3 loop reads CASSLVMDRNYGYTF. The CDR3 region has the DNA TGTGCCAGCAGCTTAGTTATGGACAGGAACTATGGCTACACCTTC.

This chain connects TRBV19 to TRBJ1-4; 7 nucleotides line up with TRBD1. CDR1 is LNHDA, CDR2 SQIVND, per germline (reference sequence). Trimming removed 1 base from V and 8 bases from J; junction bases left unmatched: 10. The CDR3 is 16 residues long. CDR3 in DNA: TGTGCCAGTAGTATAGGGGATAGGACAGGCCAGGAAAAACTGTTTTTT. It encodes CASSIGDRTGQEKLFF.

The chain is built from TRBV9 and TRBJ2-5; D is possibly TRBD1 or TRBD2 (7 bases each). In germline, CDR1 is SGDLS, CDR2 YYNGEE. V shed 0 bases and J shed 0 bases, with 12 bases lying between them. CDR3 length: 16 residues. CDR3 DNA: TGTGCCAGCAGCGTAGGACCAGGGGGGGACCAAGAGACCCAGTACTTC. This codes for CASSVGPGGDQETQYF.

In regard to this clone: This sample includes further DNA sequences coding for the same CDR3. This chain joins TRBV18 and TRBJ2-7; 9 nucleotides align to TRBD2. The junction had 4 bases not matched to a gene; V was cut back by 3 bases and J by 1 base. CDR3 length equals 15 residues. Germline values: CDR1 KGHSH, CDR2 LQKENI. This chain's CDR3 is CASSPVAGVSYEQYF. The CDR3 DNA is TGTGCCAGCTCACCTGTAGCGGGAGTTTCCTACGAGCAGTACTTC. The full variable domain, with the rest looked up from reference TRBV18 and TRBJ2-7, is NAGVMQNPRHLVRRRGQEARLRCSPMKGHSHVYWYRQLPEEGLKFMVYLQKENIIDESGMPKERFSAEFPKEGPSILRIQQVVRGDSAAYFCASSPVAGVSYEQYFGPGTRLTVT.

The J gene is TRBJ2-3, the V gene TRBV29-1; D is possibly TRBD2 (5 bases). V dropped 7 bases and J dropped 1 base, with 15 bases sitting between them. The CDR3 loop spans 14 amino acids. Per germline, CDR1 SQVTM and CDR2 ANQGSEA. The CDR3 sequence is CSARASTGTDTQYF. The CDR3 DNA follows: TGCAGCGCCCGGGCTAGCACCGGCACAGATACGCAGTATTTT.

The V call is TRBV28, the J call TRBJ1-6; D unclear. CDR3 length: 14 amino acids. Trimming took 7 bases from V and 8 from J, leaving 15 bases between them. The V gene's germline CDR1 is MDHEN and CDR2 SYDVKM. The CDR3 coding sequence is TGTGCCAGCATCTCCGGGTCCGGAGATTCACCCCTCCACTTT. It yields the protein CASISGSGDSPLHF.

V gene TRBV4-1 combines with J gene TRBJ2-1, with TRBD1 identical over 7 bases. Germline CDR1 and CDR2: MGHRA and YSYEKL. The CDR3 consists of 16 residues. With 2 bases clipped from V and 0 bases from J, the junction kept 4 bases outside the gene matches. In nucleotides, the CDR3 is TGCGCCAGCAGCCAATTGGGACAGAGCTCCTACAATGAGCAGTTCTTC. Its protein product is CASSQLGQSSYNEQFF.

CDR3 sequence (DNA): TGCGCCAGCAGCTTGGACGGGGGTACGCAGTATTTT. Its protein product is CASSLDGGTQYF. The chain uses TRBV5-1 and TRBJ2-3; tentative D call: TRBD2 (6 bases). The CDR3 contains 12 residues. In germline, CDR1 is SGHRS, CDR2 YFSETQ. The V end was cut by 0 bases, the J end by 8 bases, with 7 bases between.

This chain links TRBV18 with TRBJ2-5; D is possibly TRBD2 (6 bases). Trimming pared 2 bases from V and 7 bases from J, leaving 14 bases between. Germline-derived CDR1 and CDR2 are KGHSH and LQKENI. This CDR3 contains 14 residues. This CDR3 is CASSPFDGGATQYF. The CDR3 DNA sequence: TGTGCCAGCTCACCATTTGACGGCGGGGCGACCCAGTACTTC. The variable domain in full, with the rest retrieved from reference TRBV18 and TRBJ2-5, is NAGVMQNPRHLVRRRGQEARLRCSPMKGHSHVYWYRQLPEEGLKFMVYLQKENIIDESGMPKERFSAEFPKEGPSILRIQQVVRGDSAAYFCASSPFDGGATQYFGPGTRLLVL.

The chain links TRBV28 to TRBJ2-2; D is tentatively TRBD1 or TRBD2 (7 bases each). The CDR3 loop spans 16 amino acids. Trimming pared 4 bases from V and 6 bases from J, leaving 18 bases between. The germline V gene encodes CDR1 MDHEN and CDR2 SYDVKM. In DNA, the CDR3 is TGTGCCAGCAGTTATACCAGGGGGACTATACCCGGGGAGCTGTTTTTT. This gives the protein CASSYTRGTIPGELFF.

V usage is TRBV9 and J usage is TRBJ2-2; no reliable D call. The V and J ends lost 0 bases and 8 bases respectively, with 11 bases between them. From germline, CDR1 is SGDLS and CDR2 YYNGEE. CDR3 size: 14 residues. The CDR3 nucleotides read TGTGCCAGCAGCGTAGATCCCAGGTCGGGGGAGCTGTTTTTT. This translates into CASSVDPRSGELFF. The whole variable domain, remainder taken from reference TRBV9 and TRBJ2-2, is DSGVTQTPKHLITATGQRVTLRCSPRSGDLSVYWYQQSLDQGLQFLIQYYNGEERAKGNILERFSAQQFPDLHSELNLSSLELGDSALYFCASSVDPRSGELFFGEGSRLTVL.

The chain uses TRBV2 and TRBJ1-2; 10 positions agree with TRBD1. The CDR3 contains 15 residues. Germline CDR1 reads SNHLY; CDR2 reads FYNNEI. The V segment lost 3 bases and the J segment 8 bases; nucleotides outside the gene matches: 9. The CDR3 nucleotides read TGTGCCAGCAGTGAGTGGACAGGGGGTGGAGGCGGCTACACCTTC. Protein product: CASSEWTGGGGGYTF.

The J gene is TRBJ1-5, the V gene TRBV12-5; maybe TRBD1 (6 bases). This CDR3 spans 15 amino acids. Germline V gives CDR1 LGHNT, CDR2 FRNRAP. Trimming removed 9 bases at V and 0 bases at J, with 15 bases between. CDR3 loop: CARWGGHYSNQPQHF. Here the CDR3 DNA reads TGTGCTAGGTGGGGGGGCCACTATAGCAATCAGCCCCAGCATTTT.

The chain joins TRBV5-5 to TRBJ1-6; tentatively, D is TRBD1 (6 bases). Trimming cost V 1 base and J 14 bases, with 13 bases left between them. The germline V gene encodes CDR1 SGHKS and CDR2 YYEKEE (reference sequence). The length of the CDR3 is 13 residues. The CDR3 is CASSLYEGGSLHF. Written as DNA, the CDR3 is TGTGCCAGCAGCTTGTACGAGGGGGGCTCCCTCCACTTT.

This clone was detected once. J is TRBJ2-6 and V is TRBV5-1; tentatively, D is TRBD2 (5 bases). V dropped 8 bases and J dropped 0 bases, with 12 bases sitting between them. This CDR3 is built from 15 residues. The germline V gene encodes CDR1 SGHRS and CDR2 YFSETQ. The CDR3 spells CASSVQISGANVLTF. The CDR3 DNA follows: TGCGCCAGTAGCGTACAAATCTCTGGGGCCAACGTCCTGACTTTC. Full variable domain (remainder filled in from reference TRBV5-1 and TRBJ2-6): KAGVTQTPRYLIKTRGQQVTLSCSPISGHRSVSWYQQTPGQGLQFLFEYFSETQRNKGNFPGRFSGRQFSNSRSEMNVSTLELGDSALYLCASSVQISGANVLTFGAGSRLTVL.

The chain recombines TRBV6-5 with TRBJ2-7; 7 bases are a match to TRBD2. The trim removed 0 bases at V and 2 bases at J, leaving 7 bases unmatched. The CDR3 sequence is 16 residues long. The germline V gene encodes CDR1 MNHEY and CDR2 SVGAGI. The CDR3 loop reads CASSYSTGRSPYEQYF. The CDR3 nucleotides are TGTGCCAGCAGTTACTCGACCGGGAGGAGTCCCTACGAGCAGTACTTC.

V usage is TRBV4-2 and J usage is TRBJ2-1; 14 bases line up with TRBD2. Germline V lookup: CDR1 LGHNA, CDR2 YNFKEQ. The V gene end was trimmed by 5 bases and the J gene end by 10 bases; junction bases not matched to a gene: 7. This CDR3 has 15 amino acids. CDR3 region: CASSSGLAGAREQFF. CDR3 coding DNA: TGTGCCAGCAGCTCGGGACTAGCGGGAGCCCGCGAGCAGTTCTTC.

The chain carries TRBV28 and TRBJ2-2; TRBD1 matches 7 bases. Germline loops: CDR1 MDHEN, CDR2 SYDVKM. The CDR3 runs to 15 residues. With 4 bases clipped from V and 4 bases from J, the junction kept 6 bases outside the gene matches. CDR3 in DNA: TGTGCCAGCAGTTCCGGACAGGCTGGCACCGGGGAGCTGTTTTTT. Translating it yields CASSSGQAGTGELFF.

This rearrangement joins TRBV5-5 to TRBJ1-3; D is unresolved. CDR1 is SGHKS, CDR2 YYEKEE, per germline (reference sequence). V lost 4 bases to trimming and J lost 0 bases, with 11 bases between them. This CDR3 comprises 15 residues. The CDR3: CASSQAGSSGNTIYF. CDR3 nucleotide sequence: TGTGCCAGCAGCCAAGCTGGAAGCTCTGGAAACACCATATATTTT.

The gene calls are TRBV19 and TRBJ1-1, with a tentative D call TRBD1 (5 bases). The CDR3 spans 17 residues. Germline CDR1 is LNHDA and CDR2 is SQIVND (reference sequence). The V gene lost 4 bases and the J gene lost 3 bases, with 21 bases spanning the gap. The chain's CDR3 is CASSKRGGSHRDTEAFF. The DNA of the CDR3 is TGTGCCAGTAGTAAGAGGGGCGGTTCCCATAGGGACACTGAAGCTTTCTTT. The full variable domain, completed using reference TRBV19 and TRBJ1-1, is DGGITQSPKYLFRKEGQNVTLSCEQNLNHDAMYWYRQDPGQGLRLIYYSQIVNDFQKGDIAEGYSVSREKKESFPLTVTSAQKNPTAFYLCASSKRGGSHRDTEAFFGQGTRLTVV.

The V gene is TRBV6-5, the J gene TRBJ1-4; 7 nucleotides match TRBD1. CDR3 size: 14 residues. CDR1 is MNHEY, CDR2 SVGAGI, per germline. The junction had 7 bases not matched to a gene; V was cut back by 5 bases and J by 7 bases. The CDR3 region is CASSQTGPTEKLFF. CDR3 DNA: TGTGCCAGCAGTCAGACAGGGCCTACTGAAAAACTGTTTTTT.

V usage is TRBV19 and J usage is TRBJ1-1; unclear D gene. Germline lookup yields CDR1 LNHDA and CDR2 SQIVND (reference sequence). The CDR3 contains 15 residues. V lost 1 base and J lost 4, with 13 bases in between. The CDR3 region is CASSIAASFPTEAFF. The CDR3, as DNA: TGTGCCAGTAGTATAGCCGCGTCGTTTCCCACTGAAGCTTTCTTT.

The chain joins TRBV4-1 to TRBJ1-1, with a tentative D call TRBD1 (6 bases). Deletions cut 3 bases from V and 1 base from J, with 18 bases between. The CDR3 runs to 17 residues. Per germline, CDR1 MGHRA and CDR2 YSYEKL. The CDR3 coding sequence is TGCGCCAGCAGCCACCCACCGGGGGGGGGCAGGAACACTGAAGCTTTCTTT. Its translation is CASSHPPGGGRNTEAFF.

CDR3 DNA: TGTGCCTGGGGAATGGGACTAGCGGGAAGAGAGACCCAGTACTTC. The encoded protein is CAWGMGLAGRETQYF. The chain uses TRBV30 and TRBJ2-5; TRBD2 aligns across 13 bases. The CDR3 is 15 amino acids. Trimming removed 5 bases from V and 4 bases from J; junction bases left unmatched: 7. CDR1 is GTSNPN, CDR2 SVGIG, per germline (reference sequence). Filled out from reference TRBV30 and TRBJ2-5, the complete variable domain reads SQTIHQWPATLVQPVGSPLSLECTVEGTSNPNLYWYRQAAGRGLQLLFYSVGIGQISSEVPQNLSASRPQDRQFILSSKKLLLSDSGFYLCAWGMGLAGRETQYFGPGTRLLVL.

V usage is TRBV28 and J usage is TRBJ1-5, with D tentatively TRBD1 (5 bases). The CDR3 contains 16 residues. V lost 1 base, J lost 0 bases, and 10 bases lay in between. CDR1 is MDHEN, CDR2 SYDVKM, per germline. CDR3 DNA: TGTGCCAGCAGTTTATCAGGGCCAGGTAGCAATCAGCCCCAGCATTTT. This translates into CASSLSGPGSNQPQHF.

This rearrangement joins TRBV30 to TRBJ1-1; D remains unclear. From germline, CDR1 is GTSNPN and CDR2 SVGIG (reference sequence). The V gene lost 1 base and the J gene lost 5 bases, with 8 bases spanning the gap. This CDR3 has 12 residues. The CDR3: CAWSGTWTEAFF. CDR3 DNA: TGTGCCTGGAGTGGTACCTGGACTGAAGCTTTCTTT.

V usage is TRBV19 and J usage is TRBJ2-5; 7 bases line up with TRBD1. This CDR3 spans 13 amino acids. The V and J ends lost 9 bases and 5 bases, in that order; junction bases with no gene match: 9. From germline, CDR1 is LNHDA and CDR2 SQIVND (reference sequence). CDR3: CASNRGNEETQYF. DNA for the CDR3: TGTGCCAGCAACAGGGGAAATGAGGAGACCCAGTACTTC. The variable domain in full, completed from reference TRBV19 and TRBJ2-5, reads DGGITQSPKYLFRKEGQNVTLSCEQNLNHDAMYWYRQDPGQGLRLIYYSQIVNDFQKGDIAEGYSVSREKKESFPLTVTSAQKNPTAFYLCASNRGNEETQYFGPGTRLLVL.

The chain carries TRBV5-6 and TRBJ1-2, with D maybe TRBD1 (6 bases). Trimming pared 1 base from V and 1 base from J, leaving 14 bases between. The CDR3 consists of 16 residues. In germline, CDR1 is SGHDT, CDR2 YYEEEE. This chain's CDR3 is CASSLTGAAYNYGYTF. The CDR3 DNA reads TGTGCCAGCAGCTTGACGGGGGCGGCATATAACTATGGCTACACCTTC.